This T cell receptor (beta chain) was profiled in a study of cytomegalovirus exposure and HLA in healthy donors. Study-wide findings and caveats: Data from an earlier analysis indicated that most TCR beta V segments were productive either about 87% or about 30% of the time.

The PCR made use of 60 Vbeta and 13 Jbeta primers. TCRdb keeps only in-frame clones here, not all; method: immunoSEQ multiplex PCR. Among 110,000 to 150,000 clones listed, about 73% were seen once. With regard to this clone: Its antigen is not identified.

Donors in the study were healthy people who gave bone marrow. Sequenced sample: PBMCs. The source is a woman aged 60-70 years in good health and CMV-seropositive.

CDR3 in DNA: TGTGCCAGCAGCGTAGTATCAGGGGGCACTGAAGCTTTCTTT. This translates into CASSVVSGGTEAFF. V and J are TRBV9 and TRBJ1-1; 7 bases match TRBD1. The CDR3 is 14 residues long. Trimming took 0 bases from V and 4 from J; bases not matched to a gene: 3. Per the germline V gene, CDR1 is SGDLS and CDR2 is YYNGEE.